This TCR beta chain was observed in a study of response to subunit inactivated influenza vaccine. Germline CDR1 MGHDK, CDR2 SYGVNS. The CDR3 is 14 amino acids. Deletions cut 5 bases from V and 0 bases from J, with 10 bases between. MiXCR, applied by TCRdb to the RT-PCR reads, yields one record per CDR3 protein. The repertoire holds about 780,000 distinct CDR3 sequences, with 15% to 20% as singletons. This clonotype occurred a few times. This chain connects TRBV25-1 to TRBJ2-5, with a weak D call TRBD2 (5 bases). This TCR was sampled from a man in his fifties who received an inactivated influenza vaccine. The sequenced sample was PBMCs from blood, obtained around 5 days after vaccination. The CDR3 DNA reads as TGTGCCAGCAGTCTAGCAGTGTACCAAGAGACCCAGTACTTC. Translating gives CASSLAVYQETQYF.